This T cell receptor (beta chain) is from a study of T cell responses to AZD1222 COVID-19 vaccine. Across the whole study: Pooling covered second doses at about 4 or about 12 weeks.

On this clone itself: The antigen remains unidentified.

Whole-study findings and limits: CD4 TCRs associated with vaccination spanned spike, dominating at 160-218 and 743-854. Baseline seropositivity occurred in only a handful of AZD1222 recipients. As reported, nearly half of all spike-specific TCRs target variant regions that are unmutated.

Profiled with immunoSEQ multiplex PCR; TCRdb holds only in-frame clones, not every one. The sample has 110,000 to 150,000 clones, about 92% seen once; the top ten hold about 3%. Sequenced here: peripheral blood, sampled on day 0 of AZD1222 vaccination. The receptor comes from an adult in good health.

The CDR3 protein is CASSVGGQVSDTQYF. DNA of the CDR3: TGTGCCAGCAGCGTAGGGGGACAGGTGTCAGATACGCAGTATTTT. This chain uses TRBV9 with TRBJ2-3; TRBD1 agrees at 8 bases. The CDR3 extends over 15 amino acids. CDR1 is SGDLS, CDR2 YYNGEE, per germline. V lost 0 bases and J lost 4; bases outside the gene matches: 4. Complete variable domain (other parts from reference TRBV9 and TRBJ2-3): DSGVTQTPKHLITATGQRVTLRCSPRSGDLSVYWYQQSLDQGLQFLIQYYNGEERAKGNILERFSAQQFPDLHSELNLSSLELGDSALYFCASSVGGQVSDTQYFGPGTRLTVL.